Listed below are T cell receptor beta chains from one sample, sequenced in a study of early T cells in non-severe SARS-CoV-2 infection. Via MiXCR, TCRdb re-called the 5' RACE reads, giving one row per CDR3 protein. The table records about 77,000 distinct CDR3 sequences, over 4% of them present only once. This specimen was whole blood, taken at baseline. These receptors originate from an adult who was a healthcare worker with PCR-confirmed SARS-CoV-2 infection or an uninfected control (not recorded which). CDR3s include the opening cysteine and the closing phenylalanine or tryptophan. Fields, in order: CDR3 protein, CDR3 DNA, clone size, J gene, V gene, D gene. A D gene is named only where the DNA matches it firmly. Not all rows give a size; the values are once, few, many and, for expanded clones, a class.

cdr3_aa: CSASSGTRRNQPQHF; cdr3_nt: TGCAGTGCTAGCTCCGGGACCCGAAGGAATCAGCCCCAGCATTTT; clone_size: many; j_call: TRBJ1-5; v_call: TRBV20-1; d_call: -
cdr3_aa: CSARDLWTGRTSNQPQHF; cdr3_nt: TGCAGTGCTAGAGATCTGTGGACGGGACGGACTAGCAATCAGCCCCAGCATTTT; clone_size: many; j_call: TRBJ1-5; v_call: TRBV20-1; d_call: -
cdr3_aa: CASSLEGGRATYEQYF; cdr3_nt: TGTGCCAGCAGCTTAGAAGGCGGGAGGGCCACCTACGAGCAGTACTTC; clone_size: once; j_call: TRBJ2-7; v_call: TRBV7-2; d_call: TRBD2
cdr3_aa: CASSSTEELFF; cdr3_nt: TGTGCCAGCAGCTCGACCGAGGAGCTGTTTTTT; clone_size: few; j_call: TRBJ2-2; v_call: TRBV7-6; d_call: -
cdr3_aa: CASGQTGGTDTQYF; cdr3_nt: TGTGCCAGCGGACAGACAGGGGGCACAGATACGCAGTATTTT; clone_size: -; j_call: TRBJ2-3; v_call: TRBV2; d_call: TRBD1
cdr3_aa: CSVGTGVTGELFF; cdr3_nt: TGCAGCGTTGGGACAGGGGTCACCGGGGAGCTGTTTTTT; clone_size: -; j_call: TRBJ2-2; v_call: TRBV29-1; d_call: TRBD1
cdr3_aa: CANSPTGEKPYEQYF; cdr3_nt: TGTGCCAATAGCCCCACAGGGGAGAAACCCTACGAGCAGTACTTC; clone_size: many; j_call: TRBJ2-7; v_call: TRBV19; d_call: TRBD1
cdr3_aa: CSVNLTPYNEQFF; cdr3_nt: TGCAGCGTTAACTTGACACCTTACAATGAGCAGTTCTTC; clone_size: -; j_call: TRBJ2-1; v_call: TRBV29-1; d_call: -
cdr3_aa: CASSLYTVNYGYTF; cdr3_nt: TGTGCCAGCAGCTTATATACTGTGAACTATGGCTACACCTTC; clone_size: few; j_call: TRBJ1-2; v_call: TRBV7-9; d_call: -
cdr3_aa: CASSLWAEETQYF; cdr3_nt: TGTGCCAGCAGCTTGTGGGCGGAAGAGACCCAGTACTTC; clone_size: many; j_call: TRBJ2-5; v_call: TRBV7-9; d_call: -
cdr3_aa: CASSLQWRELFF; cdr3_nt: TGTGCCAGCAGCTTACAATGGCGGGAGCTGTTTTTT; clone_size: -; j_call: TRBJ2-2; v_call: TRBV5-5; d_call: -
cdr3_aa: CASSSYWTGYTGELFF; cdr3_nt: TGTGCCAGCAGCTCGTACTGGACAGGATACACCGGGGAGCTGTTTTTT; clone_size: many; j_call: TRBJ2-2; v_call: TRBV7-8; d_call: TRBD1